Below are 23 T cell receptor beta chains sequenced from a single sample in a study of blood T cell repertoires in COVID-19. Profiled with immunoSEQ multiplex PCR; TCRdb holds only in-frame clones, not every one. The sample consists of hundreds of thousands of clones, about 80% of them appearing once. The source material was peripheral blood. The receptors were sampled from a woman between 45 and 60 years old who had recovered from COVID-19.

The chain employs TRBV3-1 (or the pseudogene TRBV3-2) and TRBJ2-1; D is possibly TRBD2 (6 bases). There are 18 residues in the CDR3. V was shortened by 3 bases and J by 2 bases, with 20 bases between the two germline ends. The germline CDR1 and CDR2 sequences are LGHDT and YNNKEL (reference sequence). The CDR3: CASSHASVRGGTYNEQFF. CDR3 coding DNA: TGTGCCAGCAGCCACGCCTCGGTACGGGGCGGGACCTACAATGAGCAGTTCTTC.

The chain has TRBV11-2 and TRBJ2-3; no reliable D call. This CDR3 comprises 13 residues. The V gene's germline CDR1 is SGHAT and CDR2 FQNNGV. The V gene lost 3 bases and the J gene lost 2 bases, with 6 bases spanning the gap. The CDR3: CASSFGYTDTQYF. DNA for the CDR3: TGTGCCAGCAGCTTCGGGTACACAGATACGCAGTATTTT.

The CDR3 DNA reads TGTGCCAGCAGCCCCTCCGGGACAGCTCCGGGAGAGACCCAGTACTTC. Translating gives CASSPSGTAPGETQYF. The J gene is TRBJ2-5, the V gene TRBV27; 7 bases are shared with TRBD1. Unmatched junction bases numbered 14, after V lost 6 bases and J lost 4 bases. This CDR3 has 16 residues. In germline, CDR1 is MNHEY, CDR2 SMNVEV (reference sequence).

This clone was detected only once. The CDR3 protein is CASSLTGGLVEAFF. In DNA, the CDR3 is TGTGCCAGTAGTCTGACAGGGGGATTAGTTGAAGCTTTCTTT. This chain connects TRBV19 to TRBJ1-1, with 9 bases identical to TRBD1. CDR3 length: 14 residues. Germline loops: CDR1 LNHDA, CDR2 SQIVND (reference sequence). The V segment lost 5 bases and the J segment 7 bases; nucleotides outside the gene matches: 8.

V usage is TRBV12-3 or TRBV12-4 and J usage is TRBJ1-6, with D perhaps matching TRBD1 (5 bases). CDR3 length: 13 amino acids. Trimming took off 3 bases at V and 12 bases at J, with 12 bases between the two ends. CDR3 nucleotide sequence: TGTGCCAGCAGTTTTTGGGGCCCAGGACCCCTCCACTTT. Encoded protein: CASSFWGPGPLHF.

This sequence joins TRBV5-1 and TRBJ1-6, with D hard to call. Germline V gene lookup returns CDR1 SGHRS and CDR2 YFSETQ. This CDR3 comprises 14 residues. V was trimmed by 4 bases and J by 7 bases, leaving 12 bases between them. CDR3 loop: CASSPFLLNSPLHF. Written as DNA, the CDR3 is TGCGCCAGCAGCCCATTCCTCCTAAATTCACCCCTCCACTTT.

V is TRBV21-1 and J is TRBJ2-6; the D call of TRBD2 is as the table states it, not checked on the DNA. TRBV21-1 is deemed a pseudogene. This CDR3 region has 16 residues. DNA of the CDR3: TGTGCCAGCAGCATTAACTACTACTCTGGGGCCAACGTCCTGACTTTC. It translates to CASSINYYSGANVLTF.

This clone was picked up a small number of times. This sequence joins TRBV3-1 (or the pseudogene TRBV3-2) and TRBJ1-5; D perhaps matches TRBD1 (6 bases). Germline values: CDR1 LGHDT, CDR2 YNNKEL (reference sequence). V lost 2 bases and J lost 7, with 12 bases in between. The CDR3 contains 14 residues. The CDR3 is CASSQLSGAQPQHF. In DNA, the CDR3 is TGTGCCAGCAGCCAACTTTCAGGGGCCCAGCCCCAGCATTTT.

This chain joins TRBV30 and TRBJ2-7; a possible D gene is TRBD2 (6 bases). V lost 1 base, J lost 3 bases, and 10 bases lay in between. Germline V CDR1 and CDR2: GTSNPN, SVGIG (reference sequence). The CDR3 has 13 amino acids. CDR3 nucleotides: TGTGCCTGGAGTGGGCTAGCGAACTACGAGCAGTACTTC. This translates into CAWSGLANYEQYF.

The V gene is TRBV6-2 or TRBV6-3, the J gene TRBJ2-7, with D possibly TRBD1 on 6 matching bases. Trimming left V 1 base short and J 2 bases short, with 9 bases between. This CDR3 comprises 14 residues. The germline gives CDR1 MNHEY, CDR2 SVGEGT. CDR3 protein: CASSYWGQAYEQYF. In DNA, the CDR3 is TGTGCCAGCAGTTACTGGGGGCAGGCCTACGAGCAGTACTTC.

This clone showed up just once. The chain is built from TRBV9 and TRBJ2-3, with D unclear. The CDR3 sequence is 14 residues long. Per the germline V gene, CDR1 is SGDLS and CDR2 is YYNGEE. The germline V and J ends were trimmed by 0 bases and 3 bases, with 8 bases remaining between them. CDR3 bases: TGTGCCAGCAGCGTAGCTACGAGTACAGATACGCAGTATTTT. Its translation is CASSVATSTDTQYF.

This clone was found a few times. The chain recombines TRBV18 with TRBJ2-1, with D possibly being TRBD2 (7 bases). CDR1 is KGHSH and CDR2 is LQKENI in the germline V gene. The V end was cut by 3 bases, the J end by 7 bases, with 10 bases between. This CDR3 comprises 13 residues. Here the CDR3 DNA reads TGTGCCAGCTCACCGGGGGGGGCGAATGAGCAGTTCTTC. Protein: CASSPGGANEQFF.

V is TRBV29-1 and J is TRBJ2-7, with 10 bases matching TRBD2. This CDR3 has 15 amino acids. Germline loops: CDR1 SQVTM, CDR2 ANQGSEA. After removal of 2 bases from V and 7 bases from J, the junction contained 11 bases not matched to a gene. CDR3: CSVEWGSGRMREQYF. CDR3 sequence (DNA): TGCAGCGTTGAATGGGGTAGCGGGAGGATGAGGGAGCAGTACTTC.

As DNA, the CDR3 is TGTGCCAGCTCAGAGTCGGGGTACGACACTGAAGCTTTCTTT. It codes for CASSESGYDTEAFF. The V gene is TRBV18, the J gene TRBJ1-1; the D is unclear. Germline CDR1 is KGHSH and CDR2 is LQKENI. This CDR3 region has 14 residues. Trimming took off 5 bases at V and 3 bases at J, with 13 bases between the two ends.

The chain combines TRBV9 with TRBJ2-5; the D is unclear. Looked up from germline, CDR1 is SGDLS and CDR2 is YYNGEE. CDR3 length equals 14 residues. The V end lost 6 bases, the J end lost 2 bases, and 14 bases lay between the germline ends. The CDR3 here is CASTRSTDQETQYF. Here the CDR3 DNA reads TGTGCCAGCACCCGTAGTACAGATCAAGAGACCCAGTACTTC.

The CDR3 DNA sequence: TGCGCCAGCTCGTGGACTTCAGACTACGAGCAGTACTTC. It yields the protein CASSWTSDYEQYF. The rearrangement links TRBV4-1 to TRBJ2-7; TRBD2 might be the D (5 bases). Germline V gives CDR1 MGHRA, CDR2 YSYEKL. The CDR3 extends over 13 amino acids. The V and J ends lost 8 bases and 3 bases respectively, with 14 bases between them.

This chain connects TRBV5-6 to TRBJ1-2, with 10 nucleotides matching TRBD1. Losses at the gene ends were 4 bases for V and 5 bases for J; bases not matched to a gene: 8. Looked up from germline, CDR1 is SGHDT and CDR2 is YYEEEE. This CDR3 contains 15 residues. The CDR3 spells CASSPRQGAWYGYTF. The CDR3 coding sequence is TGTGCCAGCAGCCCTCGACAGGGGGCCTGGTATGGCTACACCTTC.

This clone was counted at least ten times. The rearrangement joins TRBV30 to TRBJ1-1, with 7 bases matching TRBD1. This CDR3 has 11 amino acids. Trimming took 7 bases from V and 8 from J; bases not matched to a gene: 7. Germline V lookup: CDR1 GTSNPN, CDR2 SVGIG (reference sequence). CDR3 in DNA: TGTGCCTCTAACAGGGGAGGAGAAGCTTTCTTT. Its protein product is CASNRGGEAFF. Based on the CDR3 plus reference TRBV30 and TRBJ1-1, the full variable domain is SQTIHQWPATLVQPVGSPLSLECTVEGTSNPNLYWYRQAAGRGLQLLFYSVGIGQISSEVPQNLSASRPQDRQFILSSKKLLLSDSGFYLCASNRGGEAFFGQGTRLTVV.

The chain has TRBV7-6 and TRBJ2-1; no definite D call. The CDR3 has 16 residues. From germline, CDR1 is SGHVS and CDR2 FNYEAQ. Trimming took off 4 bases at V and 3 bases at J, with 16 bases between the two ends. The CDR3: CASSSGGLLNYNEQFF. The CDR3 nucleotides are TGTGCCAGCAGCTCCGGTGGCCTACTAAACTACAATGAGCAGTTCTTC.

The genes are TRBV29-1 and TRBJ2-5; TRBD2 matches at 9 bases. CDR1 is SQVTM and CDR2 is ANQGSEA in the germline V gene. This CDR3 region has 12 residues. The V gene end was trimmed by 7 bases and the J gene end by 5 bases; junction bases not matched to a gene: 5. CDR3 residues: CSAVAGEETQYF. CDR3 in DNA: TGCAGCGCTGTAGCGGGAGAGGAGACCCAGTACTTC. The full variable domain, with the rest looked up from reference TRBV29-1 and TRBJ2-5, is SAVISQKPSRDICQRGTSLTIQCQVDSQVTMMFWYRQQPGQSLTLIATANQGSEATYESGFVIDKFPISRPNLTFSTLTVSNMSPEDSSIYLCSAVAGEETQYFGPGTRLLVL.

There are a few counts of this clone. The rearrangement links TRBV2 to TRBJ1-2; possible D gene TRBD1, 5 bases. The CDR3 is made up of 14 amino acids. V lost 5 bases to trimming and J lost 4 bases, with 14 bases between them. CDR1 SNHLY and CDR2 FYNNEI come from the germline V gene. This chain's CDR3 is CASSPLAGGYGYTF. The CDR3 nucleotides are TGTGCCAGCAGTCCTTTAGCGGGGGGCTATGGCTACACCTTC.

This clone was seen a single time. The chain links TRBV7-3 to TRBJ1-1; perhaps TRBD1 as D (6 bases). V shed 3 bases and J shed 6 bases, with 17 bases lying between them. The CDR3 is 15 amino acids. The germline gives CDR1 SGHTA, CDR2 FQGTGA. The CDR3: CASSLNRAGISEAFF. CDR3 coding DNA: TGTGCCAGCAGCTTGAACAGGGCTGGCATCTCTGAAGCTTTCTTT.

This chain uses TRBV7-2 with TRBJ2-7, with TRBD2 matching 10 bases. Germline V CDR1 and CDR2: SGHTA, FQGNSA. V shed 0 bases, J shed 6 bases, and the junction held 8 bases outside the gene matches. The CDR3 sequence is 16 residues long. Here the CDR3 reads CASSLAPGLAGAEQYF. DNA for the CDR3: TGTGCCAGCAGCTTAGCGCCTGGGCTAGCGGGAGCCGAGCAGTACTTC.